This TCR beta chain was found in a study of shared clonotypes between healthy human individuals. Study-wide findings and caveats: Non-shared clonotypes had lower generation probabilities than clonotypes shared by all four sorted-subset donors. Among donors, sharing of clonotypes was expected to be affected by sequencing depth.

The V end lost 0 bases, the J end lost 3 bases, and 15 bases lay between the germline ends. Germline V CDR1 and CDR2: SGDLS, YYNGEE. The CDR3 totals 17 residues. It was CD45RO-negative cells, positively selected for CCR7, that made up naive CD8 cells, with terminally differentiated effector memory CD45RA+ cells excluded. A remark on this clone: The antigen is not known.

The genomic DNA of each subset was split evenly across several immunoSEQ plates. TCRdb's table, derived via immunoSEQ multiplex PCR, lists solely in-frame clones and lacks some. The sample holds under 2,000,000 clones, over 85% seen once. The V call is TRBV9, the J call TRBJ1-4; D may be TRBD1 (6 bases). This TCR came from a man between 18 and 35 years old in good health. Source material: naive CD8+ T cells sorted from blood. CDR3 sequence (DNA): TGTGCCAGCAGCGTAGCAGGGGTGCTTGGACCTAATGAAAAACTGTTTTTT. Residues: CASSVAGVLGPNEKLFF.